These 2 T cell receptor beta chains originate from one sample sequenced in a study of CD4 T cells in relation to SARS-CoV-2 and coronaviruses. Sequenced by immunoSEQ multiplex PCR; TCRdb stores in-frame clones only, minus some. The sample shows tens of thousands of clones, about 87% of them seen only once. These TCRs are of unknown antigen specificity. Sample: naive CD4+ T cells from PBMCs, cultured in vitro. The subset is: naive CD4+ T cells isolated by negative enrichment. All receptors come from an adult with COVID-19.

This clone showed up just a few times. J is TRBJ1-5 and V is TRBV2; no definite D call. CDR3 length equals 15 residues. Germline V gene sequence: CDR1 SNHLY, CDR2 FYNNEI. Trimming stripped 3 bases from V and 5 bases from J, with 14 bases between. The CDR3: CASSDPAGSDQPQHF. DNA of the CDR3: TGTGCCAGCAGTGATCCCGCAGGATCGGATCAGCCCCAGCATTTT.

The V and J genes are TRBV18 and TRBJ2-7; a possible D gene is TRBD1 (6 bases). The CDR3 has 14 residues. V lost 3 bases, J lost 7 bases, and 16 bases lay in between. CDR1 KGHSH and CDR2 LQKENI come from the germline V gene. CDR3: CASSPRTETREQYF. As DNA, the CDR3 is TGTGCCAGCTCACCTCGGACAGAGACGAGAGAGCAGTACTTC.